This entry is about one TCR beta chain. Its antigen is still unknown. This sample was included in a study of memory CD4+ T cells and cytomegalovirus serostatus. Across the whole study: This sample comes from healthy Belgian adults, eight to ten CMV seropositive, under 25 seronegative.

Single viable CD3+CD4+CD8-CD45RO+ cells were sorted as the memory CD4+ T cells. Study-wide results and caveats: Of approximately 160 reported CMV TCRbeta sequences, about 67 were found in memory CD4+ repertoires. CMV serostatus prediction reached median AUC around 0.95, or 0.9 with US-trained model. The CMV-associated TCR signature appears largely within the CD4+ memory repertoire.

The protocol was immunoSEQ multiplex PCR, while the TCRdb copy is restricted to in-frame clones and leaves out a portion. The sample shows 25,000 to 35,000 clones, 75% to 85% of them seen only once. Germline CDR1 reads LNHDA; CDR2 reads SQIVND (reference sequence). The CDR3 covers 16 residues. The V gene end was trimmed by 7 bases and the J gene end by 4 bases; junction bases not matched to a gene: 12. V and J are TRBV19 and TRBJ2-2; TRBD1 agrees at 7 bases. This receptor was taken from an adult in good health and CMV-seronegative. The sequencing input was memory CD4+ T cells from blood. CDR3: CASKVRQGTSTGELFF. The CDR3 DNA is TGTGCCAGTAAAGTTCGACAGGGAACTAGCACCGGGGAGCTGTTTTTT. The full variable domain, with the rest looked up from reference TRBV19 and TRBJ2-2, is DGGITQSPKYLFRKEGQNVTLSCEQNLNHDAMYWYRQDPGQGLRLIYYSQIVNDFQKGDIAEGYSVSREKKESFPLTVTSAQKNPTAFYLCASKVRQGTSTGELFFGEGSRLTVL.